This is a list of T cell receptor beta chains from one sample in a study of blood T cell repertoires in COVID-19. Generated by immunoSEQ multiplex PCR, the TCRdb table keeps only in-frame clones and is missing some. There are approximately 220,000 clones in the sample; 83% occur only once, and about 2.3% lies in the top ten. The material sequenced was peripheral blood. Receptor source: a woman in her thirties or forties with active or convalescent COVID-19. The CDR3 runs from the conserved cysteine through the conserved F or W. D genes are given only for firm matches. The size entry is marked missing in some rows and otherwise reads once, few, many or a size class.

CDR3 DNA	CDR3 protein	D gene	V gene	CDR3 length	J gene	clone size
TGTGCCAGCAGCCCGACCCGGGGGTCCTACGAGCAGTACTTC	CASSPTRGSYEQYF	.	TRBV11-3	14	TRBJ2-7	.
TGTGCCAGCAGCTACGGACAGGGGGCGGGTGGGGCCAACGTCCTGACTTTC	CASSYGQGAGGANVLTF	TRBD1	TRBV7-9	17	TRBJ2-6	.
TGTGCCAGCAGCGTAGCTCAACAGTTCTCTGGAAACACCATATATTTT	CASSVAQQFSGNTIYF	.	TRBV9	16	TRBJ1-3	.
TGTGCCAGCAGTTTTCCCTCCACGACTATTAACTATGGCTACACCTTC	CASSFPSTTINYGYTF	.	TRBV6-2/TRBV6-3	16	TRBJ1-2	once
TGTGCCAGCAGCTTCGTCTTAGTCAAGACTGAAGCTTTCTTT	CASSFVLVKTEAFF	.	TRBV11-2	14	TRBJ1-1	.
TGTGCCAGCAGCGTTGACAGGACCTACGAGCAGTACTTC	CASSVDRTYEQYF	.	TRBV5-6	13	TRBJ2-7	few
TGTGCCAGCAGTGCCCAGGGGAGTAATCAGCCCCAGCATTTT	CASSAQGSNQPQHF	.	TRBV27	14	TRBJ1-5	few
TGCAGTGCCCCCGGGAGGAATGAGCAGTTCTTC	CSAPGRNEQFF	TRBD2	TRBV20-1	11	TRBJ2-1	.
TGTGCCAGCAGTTACTCGAGTACGGGTTCGGAGACCCAGTACTTC	CASSYSSTGSETQYF	.	TRBV6-2/TRBV6-3	15	TRBJ2-5	.
TGCGCCAGCAGCTGGGGTACAGGGCCCTCTGGAAACACCATATATTTT	CASSWGTGPSGNTIYF	.	TRBV5-1	16	TRBJ1-3	few
TGTGCCACCAGGGAGACAGGGACTAGCACAGATACGCAGTATTTT	CATRETGTSTDTQYF	.	TRBV24-1	15	TRBJ2-3	few
TGTGCCAGCAGTTACAATCCAAGCGGAACCTACAATGAGCAGTTCTTC	CASSYNPSGTYNEQFF	.	TRBV6-2/TRBV6-3	16	TRBJ2-1	.
TGCGCCAGCAGCTTAGGGGACACTGAAGCTTTCTTT	CASSLGDTEAFF	.	TRBV5-1	12	TRBJ1-1	.
TGTGCCTGGAGTGGCTCCCCAGGGGAAAGGGACGCTTTCTTT	CAWSGSPGERDAFF	.	TRBV30	14	TRBJ1-1	once
TGTGCCTGGTACCCGGACAGCGTCTATGGCTACACCTTC	CAWYPDSVYGYTF	.	TRBV30	13	TRBJ1-2	.
TGTGCCAGCAGTTTAACAGGGGGCCACGAGCAGTACTTC	CASSLTGGHEQYF	TRBD1	TRBV28	13	TRBJ2-7	.
TGTGCCATCAGCTCCGTACGGGGAACAGATACGCAGTATTTT	CAISSVRGTDTQYF	.	TRBV10-3	14	TRBJ2-3	few
TGTGCCAGCAGCTTGACTAGCGGGGGACTCTACGAGCAGTACTTC	CASSLTSGGLYEQYF	.	TRBV21-1	15	TRBJ2-7	.
TGTGCCAGCAGCTTAGTAGTCGGCGGCACTGAAGCTTTCTTT	CASSLVVGGTEAFF	.	TRBV7-2	14	TRBJ1-1	.
TGTGCCATCAGTGAGTCGACAGGGGGCTACGAGCAGTACTTC	CAISESTGGYEQYF	TRBD1	TRBV10-3	14	TRBJ2-7	.
TGTGCCAGTAGTATCCGAGGCCGGGGGACCGGAGATACGCAGTATTTT	CASSIRGRGTGDTQYF	.	TRBV19	16	TRBJ2-3	many
TGTGCCTGGAGTGTAGATGTGGGACAGGTATCAGAGACCCAGTACTTC	CAWSVDVGQVSETQYF	TRBD1	TRBV30	16	TRBJ2-5	.
TGTGCCAGCAGCTTAGGGACAGACACCGGGGAGCTGTTTTTT	CASSLGTDTGELFF	.	TRBV7-9	14	TRBJ2-2	.
TGTGCCAGCAGCCAAGGAGCCGGGACAGGGATGAGGGGAGGCTACACCTTC	CASSQGAGTGMRGGYTF	TRBD1	TRBV3-1/TRBV3-2	17	TRBJ1-2	.
TGTGCCAGCCAGTCTGGGACAGAGAAGGGGAAAAACATTCAGTACTTC	CASQSGTEKGKNIQYF	TRBD1	TRBV19	16	TRBJ2-4	.
TGTGCCACCTCCCCCAATTTCGGGAACACCGGGGAGCTGTTTTTT	CATSPNFGNTGELFF	.	TRBV24-1	15	TRBJ2-2	.
TGTGCCTGGAGGGGGCTAGGGGGGGCTGGAAACACCATATATTTT	CAWRGLGGAGNTIYF	.	TRBV30	15	TRBJ1-3	.
TGTGCCAGCAGTCCCGGGTTGGGCAGGGCTAGGTCTGACTTTGGCTACACCTTC	CASSPGLGRARSDFGYTF	.	TRBV28	18	TRBJ1-2	.
TGTGCCTGGAGTGGCGGGCTAAGCACAGATACGCAGTATTTT	CAWSGGLSTDTQYF	.	TRBV30	14	TRBJ2-3	few
TGTGCCAGCTGCACCGGGACAGGTTCAGGTAGAGGCTATGGCTACACCTTC	CASCTGTGSGRGYGYTF	TRBD1	TRBV27	17	TRBJ1-2	.
TGTGCCAGCAATAATATCGGGACACGACGCAACTATGGCTACACCTTC	CASNNIGTRRNYGYTF	.	TRBV28	16	TRBJ1-2	few
TGTGCCAGCAGCGAGGACAGGTGGGGTGTGACCGGGGAGCTGTTTTTT	CASSEDRWGVTGELFF	TRBD1	TRBV5-4	16	TRBJ2-2	once
TGTGCCAGCAGCGCAGGACAGGGGGCTACTGAAGCTTTCTTT	CASSAGQGATEAFF	TRBD1	TRBV7-9	14	TRBJ1-1	.
TGCAGCGTTGACCAGGGGGCGTCAGGAAACACCATATATTTT	CSVDQGASGNTIYF	TRBD1	TRBV29-1	14	TRBJ1-3	.
TGTGCCAGCAGTCCCTTTGCTGGAAACACCATATATTTT	CASSPFAGNTIYF	.	TRBV27	13	TRBJ1-3	.
TGCGCCAGCAGCCAAGAGGCGGCAGGGAAGGGTGGCAATCAGCCCCAGCATTTT	CASSQEAAGKGGNQPQHF	.	TRBV4-1	18	TRBJ1-5	.
TGTGCCAGTATCGAATCCGGGGGAGCTAACTATGGCTACACCTTC	CASIESGGANYGYTF	.	TRBV19	15	TRBJ1-2	.
TGCGCCAGCAGCCAAGAATCAGCGGCAGTCTATGGCTACACCTTC	CASSQESAAVYGYTF	.	TRBV4-1	15	TRBJ1-2	.
TGTGCCAGCAGCCCCCCGACAGGGGGCGACTATGGCTACACCTTC	CASSPPTGGDYGYTF	TRBD1	TRBV4-2	15	TRBJ1-2	.
TGTGCCAGCAGCTTGCACGGGGGGCGTTCTGGAAACACCATATATTTT	CASSLHGGRSGNTIYF	.	TRBV5-5	16	TRBJ1-3	.
TGTGCCAGCAGCTTAGACAGGGCGAGAAGGAGCAATCAGCCCCAGCATTTT	CASSLDRARRSNQPQHF	.	TRBV7-8	17	TRBJ1-5	.
TGTGCCACCCTCTCCCGGGACAGCGGGACTGAAGCTTTCTTT	CATLSRDSGTEAFF	TRBD1	TRBV10-3	14	TRBJ1-1	few
TGCAGCGTTGTATCCGGGACAGGGGGCTCTGGAAACACCATATATTTT	CSVVSGTGGSGNTIYF	TRBD1	TRBV29-1	16	TRBJ1-3	.
TGTGCCAGCACCGCAACTAGCGGGGGGGCGGCCGGGGAGCTGTTTTTT	CASTATSGGAAGELFF	TRBD2	TRBV2	16	TRBJ2-2	.
TGTGCCAGCAGCGGAGACCTAGCGGGAGGGCCAGATGAGCAGTTCTTC	CASSGDLAGGPDEQFF	TRBD2	TRBV9	16	TRBJ2-1	.
TGTGCCAGCAGACCCGGGACAGGGAGGACAGATACGCAGTATTTT	CASRPGTGRTDTQYF	TRBD1	TRBV2	15	TRBJ2-3	.
TGTGCCAGCAGCCGGACAGGGGGCATAATACACACTGAAGCTTTCTTT	CASSRTGGIIHTEAFF	TRBD1	TRBV5-8	16	TRBJ1-1	.
TGTGCCAGCAGCTTGGAAGGAGGGTTAGCTAATGAAAAACTGTTTTTT	CASSLEGGLANEKLFF	.	TRBV5-4	16	TRBJ1-4	.
TGTGCCTGGAGTCACCCAGGGGATTCCTACGAGCAGTACTTC	CAWSHPGDSYEQYF	.	TRBV30	14	TRBJ2-7	.
TGTGCCAGCTCAACATCAGGGTACACTGAAGCTTTCTTT	CASSTSGYTEAFF	.	TRBV18	13	TRBJ1-1	once
TGTGCCTGGAGTAATTTGCGGACAGGGGTTTACGAGCAGTACTTC	CAWSNLRTGVYEQYF	TRBD1	TRBV30	15	TRBJ2-7	.
TGTGCCAGCAGCAATGACAGGGTCGGAGGCTACACCTTC	CASSNDRVGGYTF	TRBD1	TRBV7-9	13	TRBJ1-2	few
TGTGCCAGCAGCCAATCCCTCAGCGGGGCAGATACGCAGTATTTT	CASSQSLSGADTQYF	TRBD2	TRBV4-2	15	TRBJ2-3	.
TGTGCCAGTAGTGAGACAGGGGGCATGTTGAATAATCAGCCCCAGCATTTT	CASSETGGMLNNQPQHF	TRBD1	TRBV19	17	TRBJ1-5	once
TGTGCCAGCAGCAAAAGGGGTGCCATTCAGTACTTC	CASSKRGAIQYF	.	TRBV21-1	12	TRBJ2-4	few